Reported below is one T cell receptor beta chain. Its antigen is not known. The unsorted PBMC replicate PCRs were performed with 300 ng DNA, around 32,000 T cell genomes. The protocol was immunoSEQ multiplex PCR, while the TCRdb copy is restricted to in-frame clones and leaves out a portion. The sample records some 470,000 clones, approximately 80% being singletons. These data come from a study of shared clonotypes between healthy human individuals. Study-wide background: In total, the donors were two women and a few men aged 18 to 49. Notes on the study in general: Represented genetic and exposure-history diversity was restricted by having few donors.

Trimming shortened V by 3 bases and J by 5 bases, and 15 bases separated the two germline ends. The CDR3 has 15 residues. The germline V gene has CDR1 SGDLS and CDR2 YYNGEE. Healthy and HIV-negative, the adult donors had no recent acute infections or vaccinations. The receptor was derived from a woman between 40 and 55 years old in good health. Some clones in this sample may be carry-over from other donors' samples. The sample comprised PBMCs. V gene TRBV9 combines with J gene TRBJ2-1, with TRBD2 as a possible D gene (6 bases). CDR3 coding DNA: TGTGCCAGCAGCGGGGGGAGGACTCCTCACAATGAGCAGTTCTTC. This sequence encodes CASSGGRTPHNEQFF.